These 24 T cell receptor beta chains came from one sample sequenced in a study of blood T cells in healthy people across ages. The authors ran a second PCR of roughly 6 to 12 cycles using a sample-barcoded 5' primer and a J-beta primer mix. TCRdb re-called the 5' RACE reads through MiXCR, storing one row per CDR3 protein. The sample lists approximately 600,000 distinct CDR3 sequences; approximately 50% were seen once. The material sequenced was blood. These receptors all come from a man aged 55 to 70 in good health.

Only a few counts were recorded for this clonotype. This chain connects TRBV15 to TRBJ2-1; perhaps TRBD2 as D (7 bases). Germline V lookup: CDR1 LNHNV, CDR2 YYDKDF (reference sequence). The CDR3 runs to 16 residues. V was shortened by 5 bases and J by 4 bases, with 18 bases between the two germline ends. CDR3 amino acids: CATSRGGDIRYNEQFF. The CDR3 region has the DNA TGTGCCACCAGCCGAGGGGGGGATATTCGATACAATGAGCAGTTCTTC.

There are a few counts of this clonotype. The chain has TRBV20-1 and TRBJ1-2; TRBD1 matches at 7 bases. CDR3 length equals 12 residues. V lost 6 bases to trimming and J lost 4 bases; unmatched junction nucleotides: 5. CDR1 is DFQATT, CDR2 SNEGSKA, per germline (reference sequence). The CDR3 DNA reads TGCAGTGCACAGGGACAGCCCTATGGCTACACCTTC. Its protein is CSAQGQPYGYTF.

This clonotype has just a few counts. The rearrangement uses TRBV20-1 and TRBJ2-5; TRBD1 agrees at 7 bases. V lost 7 bases, J lost 5 bases, and 7 bases stayed unmatched. There are 12 residues in the CDR3. The V gene's germline CDR1 is DFQATT and CDR2 SNEGSKA (reference sequence). CDR3 amino acids: CSGHRGRETQYF. The DNA of the CDR3 is TGCAGTGGTCACAGGGGACGGGAGACCCAGTACTTC.

This chain joins TRBV7-9 and TRBJ2-5; 9 bases fit TRBD1. With the DNA end fitting TRBJ2-7 better, the J assignment may be wrong. Germline CDR1 and CDR2: SEHNR and FQNEAQ (reference sequence). This CDR3 comprises 16 residues. The CDR3: CASNPAGTGFSYEQYF. CDR3 DNA sequence: TGTGCCAGCAACCCCGCTGGGACAGGGTTCTCCTACGAGCAGTACTTC.

This chain uses TRBV5-1 with TRBJ2-7; tentatively, D is TRBD2 (6 bases). V lost 2 bases and J 5 bases, leaving 11 bases between the germline ends. CDR1 and CDR2 from the germline V gene are SGHRS and YFSETQ. The CDR3 is 13 residues long. The CDR3 DNA is TGCGCCAGCAGCTTCGGTGCGGGGAACGAGCAGTACTTC. As protein: CASSFGAGNEQYF. The full variable domain, with the rest looked up from reference TRBV5-1 and TRBJ2-7, is KAGVTQTPRYLIKTRGQQVTLSCSPISGHRSVSWYQQTPGQGLQFLFEYFSETQRNKGNFPGRFSGRQFSNSRSEMNVSTLELGDSALYLCASSFGAGNEQYFGPGTRLTVT.

The chain joins TRBV20-1 to TRBJ1-2; TRBD1 matches 7 bases. CDR1 and CDR2 (germline): DFQATT, SNEGSKA (reference sequence). The CDR3 extends over 16 amino acids. The V gene end was trimmed by 2 bases and the J gene end by 7 bases; junction bases not matched to a gene: 16. CDR3 sequence reads: CSARWRGRGGGFGYTF. The DNA of the CDR3 is TGCAGTGCTAGATGGAGGGGGCGAGGGGGCGGATTTGGCTACACCTTC.

This clonotype was seen a handful of times. The chain couples TRBV20-1 to TRBJ1-2; TRBD1 agrees at 8 bases. The CDR3 contains 14 residues. Germline V gene sequence: CDR1 DFQATT, CDR2 SNEGSKA (reference sequence). V lost 6 bases and J lost 3; bases outside the gene matches: 9. The CDR3 DNA is TGCAGTGCCCCCGGACAGGGAGGGCACTATGGCTACACCTTC. Its translation: CSAPGQGGHYGYTF.

J is TRBJ1-4 and V is TRBV5-1, with 8 bases that match TRBD1. This CDR3 spans 15 amino acids. Trimming removed 5 bases from V and 6 bases from J; junction bases left unmatched: 9. Germline CDR1 reads SGHRS; CDR2 reads YFSETQ. The CDR3: CASRRTGTGDEKLFF. DNA of the CDR3: TGCGCCAGCAGACGGACCGGGACAGGTGATGAAAAACTGTTTTTT.

The V call is TRBV20-1, the J call TRBJ2-2, with D perhaps assigned TRBD1 or TRBD2 (5 bases each). The CDR3 sequence is 14 residues long. V lost 5 bases and J 4 bases, leaving 14 bases between the germline ends. CDR1 and CDR2 from the germline V gene are DFQATT and SNEGSKA (reference sequence). In DNA, the CDR3 is TGCAGTGCTTATAAACCGAGGGGCACCGGGGAGCTGTTTTTT. It codes for CSAYKPRGTGELFF.

The chain carries TRBV28 and TRBJ2-3; 12 bases are a match to TRBD2. The CDR3 runs to 17 residues. CDR1 and CDR2 from the germline V gene are MDHEN and SYDVKM. V lost 5 bases and J lost 3; bases outside the gene matches: 9. The CDR3 DNA reads as TGTGCCAGCAGTCTACCCACTACTAGCGGGAGGACAGATACGCAGTATTTT. It codes for CASSLPTTSGRTDTQYF.

This clonotype was recorded at least ten times. This chain uses TRBV20-1 with TRBJ1-1, with 10 positions matching TRBD1. Germline assignment: CDR1 DFQATT and CDR2 SNEGSKA (reference sequence). J gave up 7 bases and V 4 bases, and 6 bases lay outside the gene matches. There are 13 residues in the CDR3. CDR3 region: CSAKRTGGGEAFF. In DNA, the CDR3 is TGCAGTGCTAAAAGGACAGGGGGGGGTGAAGCTTTCTTT.

V and J are TRBV7-2 and TRBJ2-7; no firm D call. V lost 6 bases, J lost 3 bases, and 6 bases lay in between. The CDR3 sequence is 11 residues long. The germline V gene encodes CDR1 SGHTA and CDR2 FQGNSA. In DNA form, the CDR3 reads TGTGCCAGCAGGCGCAACTACGAGCAGTACTTC. This sequence encodes CASRRNYEQYF.

A few counts support this clonotype. The chain has TRBV20-1 and TRBJ1-5; D is unclear. Germline CDR1 DFQATT, CDR2 SNEGSKA (reference sequence). The CDR3 is 13 residues long. V was shortened by 1 base and J by 1 base, with 5 bases between the two germline ends. The CDR3 DNA reads TGCAGTGCTAGAGGGGAAAGCAATCAGCCCCAGCATTTT. Translated: CSARGESNQPQHF.

The J gene is TRBJ1-2, the V gene TRBV5-5, with TRBD1 identical over 7 bases. This CDR3 comprises 14 residues. Germline loops: CDR1 SGHKS, CDR2 YYEKEE (reference sequence). The ends lost 4 bases at V and 5 bases at J; junction bases unmatched: 8. CDR3 nucleotides: TGTGCCAGCAGCGAAGGGACAGCCTTTTATGGCTACACCTTC. This sequence encodes CASSEGTAFYGYTF.

The V gene is TRBV10-3, the J gene TRBJ1-2; D is unresolved. CDR1 is ENHRY, CDR2 SYGVKD, per germline. The CDR3 contains 14 residues. The V and J ends lost 3 bases and 6 bases respectively, with 14 bases between them. The CDR3 sequence is CAISEGGLRDGYTF. CDR3 nucleotide sequence: TGTGCCATCAGTGAAGGAGGGTTACGGGATGGCTACACCTTC.

The chain couples TRBV29-1 to TRBJ1-2, with no clear D. The germline V and J ends were trimmed by 5 bases and 2 bases, with 9 bases remaining between them. CDR1 SQVTM and CDR2 ANQGSEA come from the germline V gene. This CDR3 is 12 amino acids long. CDR3 DNA: TGCAGCGTTAGCTCAGCGAACTATGGCTACACCTTC. This codes for CSVSSANYGYTF.

This clonotype was detected only once. CDR3: CASSWVQETQYF. The CDR3 region has the DNA TGTGCCAGCAGCTGGGTGCAAGAGACCCAGTACTTC. V is TRBV13 and J is TRBJ2-5; D gene uncertain. Germline V lookup: CDR1 PRHDT, CDR2 FYEKMQ (reference sequence). This CDR3 comprises 12 residues. Trimming removed 4 bases at V and 2 bases at J, with 5 bases between.

Of note for this clonotype: The junction departs from the called germline gene at one end, perhaps through a read error. CDR3 coding DNA: TGTGCCAGCCGTGAAGCCGGCAGGCCGTGTGGCTACACCTTC. Translation: CASREAGRPCGYTF. The rearrangement links TRBV25-1 to TRBJ1-2, with no clear D. Per germline, CDR1 MGHDK and CDR2 SYGVNS. The CDR3 is made up of 14 amino acids.

V usage is TRBV6-5 and J usage is TRBJ2-5, with D perhaps TRBD2 (6 bases). The tail of the sequence fits TRBJ2-7 better, so the J call may be wrong. Germline assignment: CDR1 MNHEY and CDR2 SVGAGI. This CDR3 contains 16 residues. CDR3 bases: TGTGCCAGCAGTTACCCCTTGACCGGGGGATCCTACGAGCAGTACTTC. As protein: CASSYPLTGGSYEQYF.

This clonotype occurred a few times. This chain uses TRBV28 with TRBJ2-7, with D possibly TRBD1 on 5 matching bases. The V end was cut by 3 bases, the J end by 7 bases, with 10 bases between. Germline values: CDR1 MDHEN, CDR2 SYDVKM. This CDR3 is 12 amino acids long. The CDR3 reads CASSFWGGEQYF. DNA for the CDR3: TGTGCCAGCAGTTTCTGGGGCGGTGAGCAGTACTTC.

This chain connects TRBV15 to TRBJ1-2, with 7 positions matching TRBD1. Trimming at V came to 0 bases and at J to 8 bases, leaving 6 bases not matched to a gene. The CDR3 runs 14 residues. Germline V lookup: CDR1 LNHNV, CDR2 YYDKDF (reference sequence). DNA for the CDR3: TGTGCCACCAGCAGAGATCGGGCAGGGGGGGGCTACACCTTC. The encoded protein is CATSRDRAGGGYTF.

The chain combines TRBV7-2 with TRBJ1-5; D gene ambiguous. Per the germline V gene, CDR1 is SGHTA and CDR2 is FQGNSA. The CDR3 consists of 15 residues. Trimming took off 5 bases at V and 3 bases at J, with 14 bases between the two ends. Here the CDR3 reads CASSAQLSLNQPQHF. CDR3 bases: TGTGCCAGCAGCGCCCAACTATCGCTCAATCAGCCCCAGCATTTT.

On this clonotype itself: A junction end diverges from the germline sequence, so it may reflect a read error. This rearrangement joins TRBV3-1 to TRBJ2-5; the D call may be TRBD1 or TRBD2 (5 bases each). CDR3 size: 15 residues. Germline V CDR1 and CDR2: LGHDT, YNNKEL (reference sequence). CDR3 nucleotide sequence: TGTGCCAGCACCCAACACCGGGACGGCCAAGAGACCCAGTACTTC. This gives the protein CASTQHRDGQETQYF.

The J gene is TRBJ1-2, the V gene TRBV29-1; TRBD1 might be the D (6 bases). Per germline, CDR1 SQVTM and CDR2 ANQGSEA. Trimming took 4 bases from V and 7 from J, leaving 16 bases between them. This CDR3 is built from 13 residues. As DNA, the CDR3 is TGCAGCGTTGCCTTGGGGGGGGCTAGTGGCTACACCTTC. As protein: CSVALGGASGYTF.